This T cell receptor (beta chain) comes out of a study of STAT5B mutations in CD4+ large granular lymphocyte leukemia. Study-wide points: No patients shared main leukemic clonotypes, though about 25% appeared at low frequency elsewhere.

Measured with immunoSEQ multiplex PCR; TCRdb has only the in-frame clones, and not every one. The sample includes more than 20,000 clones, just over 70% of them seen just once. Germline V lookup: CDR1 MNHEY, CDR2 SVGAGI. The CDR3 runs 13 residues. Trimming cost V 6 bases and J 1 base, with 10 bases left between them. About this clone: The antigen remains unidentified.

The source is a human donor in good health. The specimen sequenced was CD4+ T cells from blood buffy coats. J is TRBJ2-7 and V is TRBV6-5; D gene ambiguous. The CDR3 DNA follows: TGTGCCAGCAGCACCGACGGGTCCTACGAGCAGTACTTC. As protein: CASSTDGSYEQYF.